This T cell receptor beta chain was recovered during a study of blood T cell repertoires in COVID-19. On the study more broadly: Spain, Italy and the United States supplied samples that represented acute and convalescent COVID-19. T cells, B-cell-depleted T cells, or PBMCs provided the cDNA or gDNA that served as material.

Trimming removed 4 bases from V and 6 bases from J, with 23 bases in between. CDR1 and CDR2 from the germline V gene are SGHRS and YFSETQ. The CDR3 has 16 residues. Data came from immunoSEQ multiplex PCR; TCRdb stores just in-frame clones and leaves some out. Found here are around 250,000 clones, 70% to 90% of them singletons; the top ten hold approximately 1.9%. Recovered participants had two consecutive negative NP/OP PCR tests, healthcare professional clearance, or symptom resolution. This rearrangement joins TRBV5-1 to TRBJ2-7; weak D call: TRBD1 (7 bases). The clonotype comes from a woman aged 45-60 years who had recovered from COVID-19. The sequencing sample was made of PBMCs or T cells enriched from blood (not recorded which). The CDR3 DNA follows: TGCGCCAGCAGCCGTGGTTCGGGGGACAGCGTGGGCGAGCAGTACTTC. Protein sequence: CASSRGSGDSVGEQYF.